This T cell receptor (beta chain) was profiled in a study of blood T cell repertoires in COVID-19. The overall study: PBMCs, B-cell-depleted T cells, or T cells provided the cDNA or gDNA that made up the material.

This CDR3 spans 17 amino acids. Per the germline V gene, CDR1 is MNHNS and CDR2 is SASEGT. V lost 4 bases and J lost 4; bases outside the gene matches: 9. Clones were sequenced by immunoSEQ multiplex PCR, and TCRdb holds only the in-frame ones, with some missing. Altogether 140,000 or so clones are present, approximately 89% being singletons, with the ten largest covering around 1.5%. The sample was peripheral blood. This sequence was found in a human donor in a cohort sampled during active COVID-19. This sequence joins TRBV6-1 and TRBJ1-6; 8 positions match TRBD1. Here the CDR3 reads CASSADTGGGYNSPLHF. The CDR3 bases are TGTGCCAGCAGTGCCGATACAGGGGGAGGGTATAATTCACCCCTCCACTTT.